This T cell receptor (beta chain) is drawn from a study of cytomegalovirus exposure and HLA in healthy donors. The study's findings and limits: The study found most TCR sequences rare, yet found some public TCRs in many donors. Researchers catalogued approximately 170 TCR beta chains as cytomegalovirus-associated. According to a subsequent analysis, TCR clusters from the first cohort were inclined to appear together in the 110 or so validation repertoires. High specificity and sensitivity for cytomegalovirus status were reported for the classifier.

Germline V gene data show CDR1 as SGHRS and CDR2 as YFSETQ. V was shortened by 0 bases and J by 1 base, with 4 bases between the two germline ends. This CDR3 contains 13 residues. This clone was observed a few times. The antigen is unknown. This specimen includes other DNA sequences encoding the same CDR3. Here immunoSEQ multiplex PCR was the method, and the copy in TCRdb shows in-frame clones only, minus some. The table has under 300,000 clones, 85% to 90% seen once; the top ten hold around 0.34%. Source material: PBMCs. The genes are TRBV5-1 and TRBJ1-1; D not certain. This receptor was obtained from a woman under 30 in good health and CMV-seronegative. This chain's CDR3 is CASSLDRNTEAFF. CDR3 coding DNA: TGCGCCAGCAGCTTGGACAGGAACACTGAAGCTTTCTTT.